This TCR beta chain is drawn from a study of cytomegalovirus exposure and HLA in healthy donors. PCR involved 60 Vbeta and 13 Jbeta primers. Assay: immunoSEQ multiplex PCR; the TCRdb copy retains only in-frame clones and omits some. This sample carries about 200,000 clones, roughly 80% of them seen once, and the ten largest clones take roughly 0.22%. The trim removed 5 bases at V and 6 bases at J, leaving 9 bases unmatched. The germline V gene encodes CDR1 MNHNY and CDR2 SVGAGI (reference sequence). The CDR3 sequence is 15 residues long. About this clone: What it binds is unknown.

Study results and limitations: A missense DCLRE1C variant was associated with V- and J-gene trimming of TCR beta chains in a later analysis, and an independent cohort replicated the association. Most of the CMV-associated TCR beta chains (in a later analysis) appeared to be HLA-restricted. Testing in vitro showed three CMV-associated chains specific for CMV antigens.

This chain uses TRBV6-6 with TRBJ2-1; 8 bases agree with TRBD2. The origin of this receptor is a girl aged 2 to 9 in good health and CMV-seronegative. Sequencing was carried out using PBMCs. The CDR3 DNA sequence: TGTGCCAGCAGTGGCCCGGGGGGGCCCGGCAATGAGCAGTTCTTC. Its protein is CASSGPGGPGNEQFF.